This TCR beta chain was obtained from a study of shared clonotypes between healthy human individuals. TCRdb's copy holds only in-frame clones and misses some; the assay was immunoSEQ multiplex PCR. The profile covers approximately 2.5 million clones, with under 95% appearing a single time and about 0.39% taken by the ten largest. The study's findings and limits: Only blood samples were collected, and tissue repertoires likely differ.

The ends were cut back, 2 bases at V and 7 bases at J, with 6 bases in the middle. Germline CDR1 reads GTSNPN; CDR2 reads SVGIG (reference sequence). The CDR3 is made up of 11 amino acids. About this clone: The antigen remains unidentified.

The origin of this receptor is a man between 18 and 29 years old in good health. Some clones in this sample may be carry-over from other donors' samples. Sequenced input: naive CD4+ T cells from PBMCs. Described subset: CD45RA+ positively selected. The chain recombines TRBV30 with TRBJ2-4; D unclear. CDR3 coding DNA: TGTGCCTGGAGTCTGTGGAACATTCAGTACTTC. This encodes CAWSLWNIQYF.